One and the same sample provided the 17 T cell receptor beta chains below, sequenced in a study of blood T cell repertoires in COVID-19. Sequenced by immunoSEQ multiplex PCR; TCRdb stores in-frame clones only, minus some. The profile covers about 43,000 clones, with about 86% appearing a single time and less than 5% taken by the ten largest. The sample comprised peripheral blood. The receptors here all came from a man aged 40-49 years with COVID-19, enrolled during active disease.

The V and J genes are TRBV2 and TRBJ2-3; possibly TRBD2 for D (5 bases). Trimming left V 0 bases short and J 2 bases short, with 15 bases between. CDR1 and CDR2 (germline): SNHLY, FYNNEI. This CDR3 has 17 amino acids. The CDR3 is CASSEARTAGSTDTQYF. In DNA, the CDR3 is TGTGCCAGCAGTGAAGCGCGCACTGCGGGTTCCACAGATACGCAGTATTTT.

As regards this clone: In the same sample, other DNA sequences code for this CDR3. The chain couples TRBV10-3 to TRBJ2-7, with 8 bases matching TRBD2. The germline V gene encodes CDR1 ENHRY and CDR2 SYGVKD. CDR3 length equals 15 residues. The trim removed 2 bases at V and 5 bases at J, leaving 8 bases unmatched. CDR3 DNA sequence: TGTGCCATCAGTGAGACGAGCGGGAGTGCCGACGAGCAGTACTTC. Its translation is CAISETSGSADEQYF.

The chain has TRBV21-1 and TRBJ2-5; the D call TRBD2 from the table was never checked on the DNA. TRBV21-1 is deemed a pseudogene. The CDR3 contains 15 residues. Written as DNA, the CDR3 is TGTGCCAGCAGCAAACAGGACGGGGGGGAAGAGACCCAGTACTTC. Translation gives CASSKQDGGEETQYF.

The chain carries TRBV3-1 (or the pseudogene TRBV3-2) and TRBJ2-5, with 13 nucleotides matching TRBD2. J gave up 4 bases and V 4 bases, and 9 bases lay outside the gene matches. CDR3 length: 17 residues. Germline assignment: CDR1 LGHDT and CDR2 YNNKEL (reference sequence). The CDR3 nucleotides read TGTGCCAGCAGCCCGCTCATAGGACTAGCGGGGGCAGAGACCCAGTACTTC. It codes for CASSPLIGLAGAETQYF.

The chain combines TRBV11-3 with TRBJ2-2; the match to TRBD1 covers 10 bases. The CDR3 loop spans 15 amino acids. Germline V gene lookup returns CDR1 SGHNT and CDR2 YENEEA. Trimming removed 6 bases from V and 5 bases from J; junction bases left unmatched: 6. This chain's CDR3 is CASSWTGGLTGELFF. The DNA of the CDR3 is TGTGCCAGCAGTTGGACAGGGGGTTTAACCGGGGAGCTGTTTTTT. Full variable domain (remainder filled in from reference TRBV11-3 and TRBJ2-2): EAGVVQSPRYKIIEKKQPVAFWCNPISGHNTLYWYLQNLGQGPELLIRYENEEAVDDSQLPKDRFSAERLKGVDSTLKIQPAELGDSAVYLCASSWTGGLTGELFFGEGSRLTVL.

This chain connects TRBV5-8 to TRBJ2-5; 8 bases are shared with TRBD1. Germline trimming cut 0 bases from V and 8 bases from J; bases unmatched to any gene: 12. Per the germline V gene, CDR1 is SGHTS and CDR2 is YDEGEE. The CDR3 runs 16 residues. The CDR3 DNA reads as TGTGCCAGCAGCTTGGAGGGACAGGCAATCGTAGGAACCCAGTACTTC. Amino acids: CASSLEGQAIVGTQYF.

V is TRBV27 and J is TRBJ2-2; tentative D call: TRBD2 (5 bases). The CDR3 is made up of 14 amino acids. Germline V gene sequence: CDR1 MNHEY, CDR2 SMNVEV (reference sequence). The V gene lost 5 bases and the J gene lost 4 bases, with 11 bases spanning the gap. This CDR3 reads CASSGRTATGELFF. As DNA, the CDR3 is TGTGCCAGCAGTGGGCGGACTGCCACCGGGGAGCTGTTTTTT.

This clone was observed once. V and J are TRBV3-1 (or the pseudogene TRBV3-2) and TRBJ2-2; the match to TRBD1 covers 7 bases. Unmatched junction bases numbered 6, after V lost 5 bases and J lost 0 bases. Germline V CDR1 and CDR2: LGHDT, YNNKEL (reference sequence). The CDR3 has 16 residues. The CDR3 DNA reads TGTGCCAGCAGCTTCGGGACAGCCGCGAACACCGGGGAGCTGTTTTTT. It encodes CASSFGTAANTGELFF.

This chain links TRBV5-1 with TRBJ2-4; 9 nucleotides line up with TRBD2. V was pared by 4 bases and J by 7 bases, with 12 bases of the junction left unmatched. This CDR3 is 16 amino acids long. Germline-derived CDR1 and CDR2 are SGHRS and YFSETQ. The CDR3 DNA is TGCGCCAGCAGCCCGGGGTTGGGACTAGCAAGGAACATTCAGTACTTC. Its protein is CASSPGLGLARNIQYF.

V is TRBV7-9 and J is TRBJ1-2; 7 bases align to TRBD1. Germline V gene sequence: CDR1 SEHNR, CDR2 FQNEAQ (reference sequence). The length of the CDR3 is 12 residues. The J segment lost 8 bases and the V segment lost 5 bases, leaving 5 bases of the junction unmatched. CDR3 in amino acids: CASSTRGEGYTF. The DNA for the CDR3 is TGTGCCAGCAGCACCAGGGGGGAAGGCTACACCTTC.

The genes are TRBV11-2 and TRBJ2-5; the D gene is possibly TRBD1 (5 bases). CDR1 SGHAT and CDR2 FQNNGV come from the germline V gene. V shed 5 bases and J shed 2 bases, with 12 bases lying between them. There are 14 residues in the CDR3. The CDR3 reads CASSPIGAQETQYF. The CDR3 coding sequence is TGTGCCAGCAGCCCTATAGGGGCTCAAGAGACCCAGTACTTC.

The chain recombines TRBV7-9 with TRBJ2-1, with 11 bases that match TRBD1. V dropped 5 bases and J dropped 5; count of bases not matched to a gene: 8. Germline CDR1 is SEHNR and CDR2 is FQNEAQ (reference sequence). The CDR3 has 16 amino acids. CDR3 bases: TGTGCCAGCAGCCACAAGGACAGGGGGCACAACAATGAGCAGTTCTTC. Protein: CASSHKDRGHNNEQFF.

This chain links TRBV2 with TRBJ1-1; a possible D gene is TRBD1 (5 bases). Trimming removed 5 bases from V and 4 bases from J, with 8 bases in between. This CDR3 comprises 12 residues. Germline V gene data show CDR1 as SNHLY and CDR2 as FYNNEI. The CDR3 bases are TGTGCCAGCAGTAGGGGCGGCACTGAAGCTTTCTTT. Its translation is CASSRGGTEAFF.

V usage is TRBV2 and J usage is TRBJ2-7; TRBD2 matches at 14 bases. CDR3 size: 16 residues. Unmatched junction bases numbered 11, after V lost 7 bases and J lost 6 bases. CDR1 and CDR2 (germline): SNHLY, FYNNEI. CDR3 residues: CASIKAGLAGEREQYF. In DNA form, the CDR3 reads TGTGCCAGCATTAAGGCGGGACTAGCGGGAGAGCGCGAGCAGTACTTC.

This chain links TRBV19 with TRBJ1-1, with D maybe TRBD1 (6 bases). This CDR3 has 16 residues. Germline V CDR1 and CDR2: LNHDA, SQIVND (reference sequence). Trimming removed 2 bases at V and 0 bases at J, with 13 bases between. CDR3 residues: CASSIQGLSMNTEAFF. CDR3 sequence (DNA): TGTGCCAGTAGTATACAGGGGTTATCCATGAACACTGAAGCTTTCTTT.

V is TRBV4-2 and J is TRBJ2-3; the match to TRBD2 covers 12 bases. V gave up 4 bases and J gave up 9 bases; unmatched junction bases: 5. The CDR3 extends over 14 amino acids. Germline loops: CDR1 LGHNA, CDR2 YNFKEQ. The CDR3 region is CASSPSGGADTQYF. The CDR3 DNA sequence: TGTGCCAGCAGCCCTAGCGGGGGGGCCGACACGCAGTATTTT.

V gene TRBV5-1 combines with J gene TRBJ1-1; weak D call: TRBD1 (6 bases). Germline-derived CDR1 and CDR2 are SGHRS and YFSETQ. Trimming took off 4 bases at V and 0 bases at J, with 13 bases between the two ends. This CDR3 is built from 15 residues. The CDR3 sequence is CASSLGAGVNTEAFF. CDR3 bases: TGCGCCAGCAGCCTGGGGGCGGGGGTGAACACTGAAGCTTTCTTT.